Listed here are 10 T cell receptor beta chains from one sample, sequenced in a study of T cell responses to AZD1222 COVID-19 vaccine. The protocol was immunoSEQ multiplex PCR, while the TCRdb copy is restricted to in-frame clones and leaves out a portion. This table has about 150,000 clones, 87% appearing once. The specimen comprised peripheral blood, sampled 28 days after the second AZD1222 dose. The receptors originated from an adult who received the AZD1222 COVID-19 vaccine.

This clone was found once. V and J are TRBV10-3 and TRBJ1-1; unclear D gene. V was trimmed by 2 bases and J by 2 bases, leaving 9 bases between them. The germline CDR1 and CDR2 sequences are ENHRY and SYGVKD. CDR3 length: 14 amino acids. CDR3 DNA: TGTGCCATCAGTGAGGTCGGCAGCAACACTGAAGCTTTCTTT. Protein: CAISEVGSNTEAFF.

Worth noting for this clone: The sample has other DNA sequences that encode this CDR3 too. This chain links TRBV29-1 with TRBJ2-3, with 8 positions matching TRBD1. V lost 6 bases to trimming and J lost 0 bases; unmatched junction nucleotides: 5. CDR1 is SQVTM, CDR2 ANQGSEA, per germline. The CDR3 is made up of 14 amino acids. The CDR3 here is CSVPRTGSTDTQYF. CDR3 nucleotide sequence: TGCAGCGTCCCAAGGACAGGGAGCACAGATACGCAGTATTTT.

V usage is TRBV2 and J usage is TRBJ1-5; 7 nucleotides match TRBD1. This CDR3 is 14 amino acids long. Trimming cost V 7 bases and J 2 bases; bases outside gene matches: 5. CDR1 and CDR2 from the germline V gene are SNHLY and FYNNEI. CDR3 sequence: CASMGDRGNQPQHF. CDR3 DNA sequence: TGTGCCAGCATGGGCGACAGGGGCAATCAGCCCCAGCATTTT. Looking up the rest from reference TRBV2 and TRBJ1-5 gives the full variable domain: EPEVTQTPSHQVTQMGQEVILRCVPISNHLYFYWYRQILGQKVEFLVSFYNNEISEKSEIFDDQFSVERPDGSNFTLKIRSTKLEDSAMYFCASMGDRGNQPQHFGDGTRLSIL.

A few counts support this clone. Other DNA sequences in the same sample also yield this CDR3. V gene TRBV5-1 combines with J gene TRBJ1-1, with 7 bases lining up with TRBD1. CDR3 length equals 14 residues. V dropped 4 bases and J dropped 0; count of bases not matched to a gene: 3. Per germline, CDR1 SGHRS and CDR2 YFSETQ. CDR3 coding DNA: TGCGCCAGCAGCCTACAGGGGATGAACACTGAAGCTTTCTTT. Residues: CASSLQGMNTEAFF.

This clone was found a few times. The CDR3 is CSGTDYYGYTF. The DNA for the CDR3 is TGCAGCGGCACAGATTACTATGGCTACACCTTC. The chain links TRBV29-1 to TRBJ1-2; no clear D. This CDR3 has 11 amino acids. Trimming left V 7 bases short and J 3 bases short, with 9 bases between. Germline V gives CDR1 SQVTM, CDR2 ANQGSEA.

The gene calls are TRBV30 and TRBJ2-1; D is undetermined. This CDR3 contains 11 residues. V lost 0 bases and J lost 8, with 5 bases in between. The germline gives CDR1 GTSNPN, CDR2 SVGIG (reference sequence). CDR3 residues: CAWSVLDEQFF. The CDR3 region has the DNA TGTGCCTGGAGTGTATTGGATGAGCAGTTCTTC. The entire variable domain, with the rest obtained from reference TRBV30 and TRBJ2-1, is as follows: SQTIHQWPATLVQPVGSPLSLECTVEGTSNPNLYWYRQAAGRGLQLLFYSVGIGQISSEVPQNLSASRPQDRQFILSSKKLLLSDSGFYLCAWSVLDEQFFGPGTRLTVL.

The rearrangement joins TRBV7-2 to TRBJ2-7; possible D gene TRBD2, 5 bases. The CDR3 runs 13 residues. The germline V gene has CDR1 SGHTA and CDR2 FQGNSA. Trimming pared 5 bases from V and 4 bases from J, leaving 12 bases between. Written as DNA, the CDR3 is TGTGCCAGCAGCGTGAACGGGAATTACGAGCAGTACTTC. This gives the protein CASSVNGNYEQYF. The entire variable domain, with the rest obtained from reference TRBV7-2 and TRBJ2-7, is as follows: GAGVSQSPSNKVTEKGKDVELRCDPISGHTALYWYRQSLGQGLEFLIYFQGNSAPDKSGLPSDRFSAERTGGSVSTLTIQRTQQEDSAVYLCASSVNGNYEQYFGPGTRLTVT.

This sequence joins TRBV9 and TRBJ2-7; D not resolved. The ends were cut back, 3 bases at V and 5 bases at J, with 9 bases in the middle. This CDR3 has 12 amino acids. Germline CDR1 SGDLS, CDR2 YYNGEE. This CDR3 reads CASSGSSNEQYF. The CDR3 DNA reads TGTGCCAGCAGCGGGAGTAGCAACGAGCAGTACTTC.

This chain uses TRBV19 with TRBJ2-1, with 8 bases fitting TRBD2. Per germline, CDR1 LNHDA and CDR2 SQIVND (reference sequence). V lost 9 bases and J lost 9; bases outside the gene matches: 13. The CDR3 loop spans 14 amino acids. In DNA form, the CDR3 reads TGTGCCAGCTCTATCGGGAGGGCCGCGACTGAGCAGTTCTTC. Translated: CASSIGRAATEQFF.

This chain's CDR3 is CASSPSGALGDTEAFF. The CDR3 nucleotides read TGTGCCAGCAGCCCGTCCGGAGCGTTAGGGGACACTGAAGCTTTCTTT. This sequence joins TRBV7-8 and TRBJ1-1; D is possibly TRBD1 (5 bases). V lost 5 bases to trimming and J lost 3 bases, with 19 bases between them. The CDR3 sequence is 16 residues long. Germline V gives CDR1 SGHVS, CDR2 FQNEAQ.